This TCR beta chain emerged from a study of HIV-infected patients and healthy controls. This clonotype was counted many times. TCRdb independently ran MiXCR on the 5' RACE reads; one entry per CDR3 protein. The data contain about 18,000 distinct CDR3 sequences, approximately 18% of them seen just once; the ten biggest clones take up roughly 33%. V shed 6 bases and J shed 0 bases, with 9 bases lying between them. The CDR3 is 14 residues long. The germline gives CDR1 MNHNS, CDR2 SASEGT. The genes are TRBV6-1 and TRBJ1-5; D remains ambiguous. The sample comprised CD8+ T cells from blood. The TCR was taken from a human donor in good health. The CDR3 reads CASSPLNSNQPQHF. Written as DNA, the CDR3 is TGTGCCAGCAGCCCCCTAAATAGCAATCAGCCCCAGCATTTT.